The present T cell receptor (beta chain) was sequenced within a study of blood T cells in healthy people across ages. Whole-study context: Per two T cells, about one barcoded beta molecule was captured through template switching.

Concerning this clonotype: As yet, its antigen is unknown. One junction end does not reproduce the germline sequence, and a read error may be involved.

A second PCR, run for about 6 to 11 cycles, used a sample-barcoded 5' primer plus a J-beta primer mix. In TCRdb, the 5' RACE reads were re-called with MiXCR into one record per CDR3 protein. This sample carries hundreds of thousands of distinct CDR3 sequences, 25% to 30% of them seen once, and the ten largest clones take 15% to 20%. There are 16 residues in the CDR3. Germline lookup yields CDR1 MNHEY and CDR2 SVGEGT. Study results and caveats: Age showed a roughly linear inverse relationship with TCR beta diversity per million T cells.

Those donating, healthy Caucasian individuals from Russia, were aged roughly 6 to 90. The sample comprised blood. The chain is built from TRBV6-2 or TRBV6-3 and TRBJ2-1, with 7 bases that match TRBD1. This sequence originates from a woman of 80 years or more in good health. The CDR3 is CAGSYPTSGQLNEQFF. For the CDR3, the DNA is TGTGCCGGCAGTTACCCTACCTCGGGACAGCTTAATGAGCAGTTCTTC.